This T cell receptor beta chain stems from a study of OX40 agonist ivuxolimab in advanced cancers. The study, taken as a whole, reports: On average, CD8+ T cells had more expanded clones than CD4+.

This table comes from immunoSEQ multiplex PCR, and its TCRdb copy is limited to in-frame clones, with some not included. The sample yields 40,000 or so clones, 92% seen once. The CDR3 is 17 residues long. CDR1 SEHNR and CDR2 FQNEAQ come from the germline V gene (reference sequence). About this clone itself: The antigen is undetermined. A read error may account for a junction end that differs from germline.

The genes are TRBV7-9 and TRBJ2-3; 7 bases agree with TRBD2. This clonotype was sampled from an adult with an advanced solid tumor such as melanoma, head and neck, liver or kidney cancer. The sequenced sample was CD4+ or CD8+ T cells sorted from blood, obtained in a trial of the OX40 agonist ivuxolimab. CDR3 sequence reads: CASSLAVLAAQSDTQYF. CDR3 nucleotide sequence: TGTGCCAGCAGCCTAGCGGTCCTAGCGGCACAATCAGATACGCAGTATTTT.